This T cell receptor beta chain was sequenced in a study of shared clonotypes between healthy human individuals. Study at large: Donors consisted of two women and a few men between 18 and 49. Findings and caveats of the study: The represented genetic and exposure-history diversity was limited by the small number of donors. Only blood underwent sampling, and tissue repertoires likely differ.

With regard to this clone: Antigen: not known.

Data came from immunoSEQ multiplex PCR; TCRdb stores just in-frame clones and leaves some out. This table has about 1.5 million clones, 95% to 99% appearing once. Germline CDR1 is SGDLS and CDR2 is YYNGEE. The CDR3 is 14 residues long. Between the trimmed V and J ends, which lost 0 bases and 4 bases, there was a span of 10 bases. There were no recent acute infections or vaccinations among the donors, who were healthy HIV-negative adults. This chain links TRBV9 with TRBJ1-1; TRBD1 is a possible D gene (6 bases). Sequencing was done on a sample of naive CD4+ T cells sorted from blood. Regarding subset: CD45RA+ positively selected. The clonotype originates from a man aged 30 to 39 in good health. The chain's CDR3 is CASSVVQGSTEAFF. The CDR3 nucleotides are TGTGCCAGCAGCGTAGTGCAGGGGAGCACTGAAGCTTTCTTT.